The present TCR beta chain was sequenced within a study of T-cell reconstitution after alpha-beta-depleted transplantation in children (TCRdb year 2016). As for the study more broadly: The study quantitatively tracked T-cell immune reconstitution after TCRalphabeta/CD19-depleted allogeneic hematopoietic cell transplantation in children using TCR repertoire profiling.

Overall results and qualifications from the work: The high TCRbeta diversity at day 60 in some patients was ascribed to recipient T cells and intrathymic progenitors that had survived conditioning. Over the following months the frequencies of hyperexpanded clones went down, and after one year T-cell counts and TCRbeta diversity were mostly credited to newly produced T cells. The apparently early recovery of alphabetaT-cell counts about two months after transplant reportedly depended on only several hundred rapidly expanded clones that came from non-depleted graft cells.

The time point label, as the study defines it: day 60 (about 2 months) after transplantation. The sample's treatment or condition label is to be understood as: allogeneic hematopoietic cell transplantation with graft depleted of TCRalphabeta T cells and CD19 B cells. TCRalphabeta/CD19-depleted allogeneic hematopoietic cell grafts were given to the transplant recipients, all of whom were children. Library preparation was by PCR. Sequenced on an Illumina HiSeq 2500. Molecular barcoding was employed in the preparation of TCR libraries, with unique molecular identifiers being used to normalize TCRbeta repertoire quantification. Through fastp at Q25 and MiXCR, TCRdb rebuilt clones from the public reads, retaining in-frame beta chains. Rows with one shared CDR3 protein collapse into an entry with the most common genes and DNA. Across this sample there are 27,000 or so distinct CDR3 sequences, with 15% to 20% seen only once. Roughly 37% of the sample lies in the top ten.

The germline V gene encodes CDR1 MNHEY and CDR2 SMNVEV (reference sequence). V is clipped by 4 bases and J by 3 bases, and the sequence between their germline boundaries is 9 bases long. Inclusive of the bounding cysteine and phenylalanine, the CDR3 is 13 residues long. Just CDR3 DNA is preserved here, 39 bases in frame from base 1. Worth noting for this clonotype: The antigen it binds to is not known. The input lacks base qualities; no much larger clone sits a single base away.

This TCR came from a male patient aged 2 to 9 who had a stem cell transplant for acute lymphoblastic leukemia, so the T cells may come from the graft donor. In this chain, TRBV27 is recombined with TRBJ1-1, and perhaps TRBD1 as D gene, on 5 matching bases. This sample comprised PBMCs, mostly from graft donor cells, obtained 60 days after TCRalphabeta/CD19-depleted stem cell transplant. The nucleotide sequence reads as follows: TGTGCCAGCAGTTGGGGGGGGGACACTGAAGCTTTCTTT. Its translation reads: CASSWGGDTEAFF.